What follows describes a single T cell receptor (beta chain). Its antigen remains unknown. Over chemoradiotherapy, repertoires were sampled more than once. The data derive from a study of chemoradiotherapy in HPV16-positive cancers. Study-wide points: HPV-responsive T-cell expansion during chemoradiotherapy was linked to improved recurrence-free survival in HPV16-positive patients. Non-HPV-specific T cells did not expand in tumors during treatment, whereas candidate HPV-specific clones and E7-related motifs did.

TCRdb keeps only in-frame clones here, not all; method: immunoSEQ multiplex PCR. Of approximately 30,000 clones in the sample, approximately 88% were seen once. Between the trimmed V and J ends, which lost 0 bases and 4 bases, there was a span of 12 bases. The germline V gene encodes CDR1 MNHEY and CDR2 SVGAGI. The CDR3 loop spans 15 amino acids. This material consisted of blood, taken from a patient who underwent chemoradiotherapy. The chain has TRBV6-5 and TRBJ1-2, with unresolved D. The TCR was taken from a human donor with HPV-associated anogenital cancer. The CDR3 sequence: CASSYSLQALYGYTF. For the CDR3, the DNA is TGTGCCAGCAGTTACTCGCTCCAGGCCCTCTATGGCTACACCTTC.